This T cell receptor (beta chain) was sequenced for a study of control samples from healthy donors and cancer patients. V lost 3 bases, J lost 7 bases, and 6 bases stayed unmatched. The CDR3 consists of 14 residues. CDR1 and CDR2 (germline): GTSNPN, SVGIG (reference sequence). Produced via immunoSEQ multiplex PCR; TCRdb's table is partial and in-frame only. The data show about 410,000 clones, approximately 92% seen once. V is TRBV30 and J is TRBJ1-5, with 10 nucleotides matching TRBD1. The sequencing sample was made of PBMCs. The sequence derives from a man aged 40-55 years with head and neck cancer. The CDR3 loop is CAWSSTGGRQPQHF. The CDR3 coding sequence is TGTGCCTGGAGCTCGACAGGGGGCCGACAGCCCCAGCATTTT.